The next 22 T cell receptor beta chains were all read from a single sample in a study of shared clonotypes between healthy human individuals. Some clones are missing from TCRdb's copy, which holds only in-frame ones; the method was immunoSEQ multiplex PCR. The data contain approximately 1,000,000 clones, about 72% of them singletons. The sequenced sample consisted of memory CD4+ T cells from PBMCs. Indicated subset: CD45RA-negative fraction. All receptors derive from a man younger than 35 in good health. Some clones in this sample may be carry-over from other donors' samples.

This clone was seen only once. The V call is TRBV16, the J call TRBJ2-7, with 12 bases matching TRBD1. The CDR3 sequence is 14 residues long. Unmatched junction bases numbered 4, after V lost 3 bases and J lost 7 bases. Germline V CDR1 and CDR2: KGHSY, FQNENV. This CDR3 is CASSHRDRGLEQYF. Here the CDR3 DNA reads TGTGCCAGCAGCCACCGGGACAGGGGGCTTGAGCAGTACTTC.

With respect to this clone: It may be a read error: a sequence one base away is much more abundant. The sample holds other DNA sequences that translate to the same CDR3. The V gene is TRBV7-9, the J gene TRBJ1-2; D possibly corresponds to TRBD1 (6 bases). Trimming stripped 5 bases from V and 2 bases from J, with 9 bases between. The CDR3 loop spans 13 amino acids. Germline V gives CDR1 SEHNR, CDR2 FQNEAQ (reference sequence). The CDR3 DNA reads TGTGCCAGCAGCCCTGGACAGAACTATGGCTACACCTTC. Its protein is CASSPGQNYGYTF.

The chain is built from TRBV7-3 and TRBJ2-5; a weak D match, TRBD1 (5 bases). The ends were cut back, 9 bases at V and 4 bases at J, with 21 bases in the middle. The germline V gene has CDR1 SGHTA and CDR2 FQGTGA. This CDR3 region has 15 residues. The DNA for the CDR3 is TGTGCCAGTAGGCTTGGCCAGGGCCTCGGAGAGACCCAGTACTTC. Translated, it gives CASRLGQGLGETQYF.

Comments on this clone: This same CDR3 is encoded by further DNA sequences in the sample. The rearrangement joins TRBV6-5 to TRBJ1-5, with 7 bases lining up with TRBD1. The CDR3 has 15 amino acids. Per germline, CDR1 MNHEY and CDR2 SVGAGI. J gave up 2 bases and V 3 bases, and 4 bases lay outside the gene matches. CDR3 bases: TGTGCCAGCAGTTATGGAGGGGGCGGCAATCAGCCCCAGCATTTT. This translates into CASSYGGGGNQPQHF.

The chain combines TRBV2 with TRBJ2-5, with 10 positions matching TRBD2. Germline CDR1 is SNHLY and CDR2 is FYNNEI. The CDR3 spans 16 residues. J was trimmed by 5 bases and V by 4 bases; bases with no gene match: 10. The CDR3 reads CASSGPIAGGAETQYF. DNA of the CDR3: TGTGCCAGCAGTGGCCCAATAGCGGGAGGAGCGGAGACCCAGTACTTC.

The gene calls are TRBV5-1 and TRBJ1-2; 9 nucleotides line up with TRBD1. V was pared by 7 bases and J by 3 bases, with 13 bases of the junction left unmatched. In germline, CDR1 is SGHRS, CDR2 YFSETQ. CDR3 size: 16 residues. CDR3 nucleotide sequence: TGCGCCAGCGGTACTGGGACAGGGACGGTTGACTATGGCTACACCTTC. As protein: CASGTGTGTVDYGYTF.

Concerning this clone: This could be a read error, since a much larger clone is one nucleotide away. Additional DNA sequences in this sample encode the identical CDR3. The V call is TRBV5-5, the J call TRBJ2-2; D not certain. V lost 2 bases and J lost 3, with 2 bases in between. CDR1 is SGHKS and CDR2 is YYEKEE in the germline V gene (reference sequence). There are 12 residues in the CDR3. CDR3 protein: CASSLDTGELFF. CDR3 nucleotides: TGTGCCAGCAGCTTAGACACCGGGGAGCTGTTTTTT.

This chain joins TRBV30 and TRBJ2-7; 8 bases are a match to TRBD1. The CDR3 has 16 amino acids. With 1 base clipped from V and 0 bases from J, the junction kept 8 bases outside the gene matches. Germline CDR1 reads GTSNPN; CDR2 reads SVGIG (reference sequence). The CDR3, as DNA: TGTGCCTGGAGTGCCGCAGGGGGCCTACCCTCCTACGAGCAGTACTTC. Its translation is CAWSAAGGLPSYEQYF.

In its sample, this clone was seen a few times. DNA for the CDR3: TGTGCCAGCAGCGTAGTAGTAGGGGGCCGAGCCGGGGAGCTGTTTTTT. It translates to CASSVVVGGRAGELFF. The chain combines TRBV9 with TRBJ2-2; 7 positions match TRBD1. The CDR3 totals 16 residues. The V gene end was trimmed by 0 bases and the J gene end by 6 bases; junction bases not matched to a gene: 8. Germline assignment: CDR1 SGDLS and CDR2 YYNGEE.

In this sample, this clone turned up once. This chain uses TRBV7-9 with TRBJ1-3, with D unclear. The germline gives CDR1 SEHNR, CDR2 FQNEAQ (reference sequence). The length of the CDR3 is 16 residues. Trimming took 5 bases from V and 0 from J, leaving 14 bases between them. As DNA, the CDR3 is TGTGCCAGCAGCCTATCAAATCTTGGCTCTGGAAACACCATATATTTT. This translates into CASSLSNLGSGNTIYF.

This chain connects TRBV11-2 to TRBJ2-3, with 9 bases that match TRBD2. V gave up 0 bases and J gave up 4 bases; unmatched junction bases: 2. CDR1 is SGHAT, CDR2 FQNNGV, per germline. The CDR3 runs to 15 residues. Here the CDR3 DNA reads TGTGCCAGCAGCTTAGATGGCGGGAGGGCAGATACGCAGTATTTT. It is translated as CASSLDGGRADTQYF. The full variable domain, in which reference TRBV11-2 and TRBJ2-3 provide the parts outside the CDR3, is EAGVAQSPRYKIIEKRQSVAFWCNPISGHATLYWYQQILGQGPKLLIQFQNNGVVDDSQLPKDRFSAERLKGVDSTLKIQPAKLEDSAVYLCASSLDGGRADTQYFGPGTRLTVL.

The V gene is TRBV5-1, the J gene TRBJ1-4; D remains ambiguous. Germline V gives CDR1 SGHRS, CDR2 YFSETQ. This CDR3 is built from 14 residues. The ends were cut back, 1 base at V and 7 bases at J, with 11 bases in the middle. The CDR3 loop reads CASSLIGSREKLFF. The CDR3 region has the DNA TGCGCCAGCAGCTTGATAGGGTCGCGTGAAAAACTGTTTTTT.

This rearrangement joins TRBV13 to TRBJ1-1; D is possibly TRBD1 (5 bases). From germline, CDR1 is PRHDT and CDR2 FYEKMQ (reference sequence). This CDR3 is 12 amino acids long. V lost 1 base to trimming and J lost 6 bases, with 6 bases between them. The CDR3 nucleotides read TGTGCCAGCAGCTTAGTAGGGGCTGAAGCTTTCTTT. Its protein product is CASSLVGAEAFF. Supplemented by reference TRBV13 and TRBJ1-1, the full variable domain reads AAGVIQSPRHLIKEKRETATLKCYPIPRHDTVYWYQQGPGQDPQFLISFYEKMQSDKGSIPDRFSAQQFSDYHSELNMSSLELGDSALYFCASSLVGAEAFFGQGTRLTVV.

The chain employs TRBV4-2 and TRBJ1-5, with D tentatively TRBD1 (5 bases). V was clipped by 1 base and J by 0 bases, with 13 bases between them. CDR1 LGHNA and CDR2 YNFKEQ come from the germline V gene. The CDR3 runs to 17 residues. CDR3 sequence reads: CASSQARGTDSNQPQHF. The DNA for the CDR3 is TGTGCCAGCAGCCAAGCAAGAGGGACGGATAGCAATCAGCCCCAGCATTTT.

V and J are TRBV6-1 and TRBJ2-4, with D possibly being TRBD1 (6 bases). Trimming removed 3 bases at V and 0 bases at J, with 9 bases between. From germline, CDR1 is MNHNS and CDR2 SASEGT. This CDR3 is built from 15 residues. CDR3 coding DNA: TGTGCCAGCAGTGACACAGGGCTAGCCAAAAACATTCAGTACTTC. It encodes CASSDTGLAKNIQYF.

The table lists this clone with a count of one. The V gene is TRBV5-1, the J gene TRBJ1-5; 7 bases are shared with TRBD1. Germline V gives CDR1 SGHRS, CDR2 YFSETQ. V was pared by 0 bases and J by 7 bases, with 7 bases of the junction left unmatched. The CDR3 has 15 amino acids. CDR3: CASSLEQGVQQPQHF. The CDR3 nucleotides read TGCGCCAGCAGCTTGGAGCAGGGGGTACAGCAGCCCCAGCATTTT.

Points on this clone: One end of the junction varies from germline; a read error may be responsible. CDR3 coding DNA: TGCGCCAGCAGCCACGGACTAGCGGGGCCCCGCGAGCAGTACTTC. Its translation: CASSHGLAGPREQYF. The chain carries TRBV5-8 and TRBJ2-7, with TRBD2 matching over 12 bases. There are 15 residues in the CDR3. Germline loops: CDR1 SGHTS, CDR2 YDEGEE. Variable domain in full (rest from reference TRBV5-8 and TRBJ2-7): EAGVTQSPTHLIKTRGQQATLRCSPISGHTSVYWYQQALGLGLQFLLWYDEGEERNRGNFPPRFSGRQFPNYSSELNVNALELEDSALYLCASSHGLAGPREQYFGPGTRLTVT.

In the case of this clone: A single base is all that separates this from a far larger clone, so a read error is likely. Other DNA sequences in this specimen translate into the identical CDR3. The genes are TRBV2 and TRBJ1-1, with unresolved D. Germline V gene data show CDR1 as SNHLY and CDR2 as FYNNEI. CDR3 length: 14 amino acids. Between the trimmed V and J ends, which lost 5 bases and 8 bases, there was a span of 18 bases. CDR3 in amino acids: CASSKETGSREAFF. In DNA, the CDR3 is TGTGCCAGCAGTAAAGAAACGGGGAGTAGGGAAGCTTTCTTT.

The chain has TRBV30 and TRBJ2-6; no reliable D call. Germline loops: CDR1 GTSNPN, CDR2 SVGIG (reference sequence). The CDR3 sequence is 16 residues long. V lost 0 bases and J 0 bases, leaving 9 bases between the germline ends. This chain's CDR3 is CAWSVGSNSGANVLTF. CDR3 sequence (DNA): TGTGCCTGGAGTGTTGGTTCTAACTCTGGGGCCAACGTCCTGACTTTC.

The chain joins TRBV18 to TRBJ1-5; tentatively, D is TRBD1 (5 bases). The CDR3 contains 12 residues. The ends were cut back, 5 bases at V and 7 bases at J, with 9 bases in the middle. Germline CDR1 KGHSH, CDR2 LQKENI. The CDR3, as DNA: TGTGCCAGCTCATTCCAGGGCCAGCCCCAGCATTTT. Translated, it gives CASSFQGQPQHF.

This clone has more than one count but fewer than ten. V usage is TRBV30 and J usage is TRBJ2-1, with D maybe TRBD2 (5 bases). The germline V and J ends were trimmed by 5 bases and 5 bases, with 16 bases remaining between them. There are 14 residues in the CDR3. Germline V lookup: CDR1 GTSNPN, CDR2 SVGIG (reference sequence). CDR3 region: CAWSLGAFHNEQFF. CDR3 nucleotide sequence: TGTGCCTGGTCCTTGGGAGCGTTCCACAATGAGCAGTTCTTC.

V usage is TRBV7-9 and J usage is TRBJ2-1; a weak D match, TRBD1 (6 bases). V shed 6 bases and J shed 10 bases, with 19 bases lying between them. The CDR3 totals 14 residues. From germline, CDR1 is SEHNR and CDR2 FQNEAQ (reference sequence). This chain's CDR3 is CASREQGRGAEQFF. The CDR3 DNA reads as TGTGCCAGCAGAGAACAGGGTCGGGGAGCGGAGCAGTTCTTC.